This T cell receptor (beta chain) was observed in a study of Ad26.COV2.S vaccination and SARS-CoV-2 variants. Background on the study: As a participant in COV1001, the donor was in the Ad26.COV2.S trial arm. Intramuscular Ad26.COV2.S at 5x10^10 or 1x10^11 viral particles.

As for treatment: over 15 received Ad26.COV2.S at low or high dose, single or two shots; roughly five received placebo; per-sample allocation not given. Sampling occurred on day 63 after the first vaccine or placebo injection. Sequencing used immunoSEQ multiplex PCR; TCRdb keeps in-frame clones, though not all of them. The data show 400,000 to 500,000 clones, roughly 89% seen once. Trimming shortened V by 3 bases and J by 7 bases, and 9 bases separated the two germline ends. There are 12 residues in the CDR3. Germline CDR1 is LNHDA and CDR2 is SQIVND (reference sequence). The rearrangement joins TRBV19 to TRBJ1-1; D unresolved. The receptor was isolated from a person between 18 and 60 years old who received the Ad26.COV2.S COVID-19 vaccine or a placebo. Sequencing used peripheral blood, obtained in a trial of Ad26.COV2.S vaccine versus placebo. The CDR3 nucleotides read TGTGCCAGTAGTATTGGCAGCTTTGAAGCTTTCTTT. Translation: CASSIGSFEAFF.